This paragraph reports one TCR beta chain. This entry is derived from a study of blood T cells in healthy people across ages. The authors ran a second PCR of roughly 6 to 12 cycles using a sample-barcoded 5' primer and a J-beta primer mix. TCRdb reprocessed the 5' RACE reads via MiXCR and lists one record per CDR3 protein. Here the sample spans 750,000 to 950,000 distinct CDR3 sequences, 20% to 30% being singletons. Between the trimmed V and J ends, which lost 1 base and 7 bases, there was a span of 14 bases. CDR1 and CDR2 (germline): MGHRA, YSYEKL. The CDR3 consists of 15 residues. The same specimen was also included in a second study, on T cells of mothers and their children. Per that paper: Donation was provided by three healthy Caucasian mothers along with their six children. Sample barcodes plus 2-4 random nucleotides came from the M1S primer. Reads recorded for TCR beta CDR3 numbered over 9 million per mother and several million per child. Related mother-child pairs showed slightly, non-significantly higher overlap than unrelated pairs.

Input material: blood. This sequence joins TRBV4-1 and TRBJ1-5; D is unclear. The TCR sequence derives from a boy aged 10-17 years in good health. For the CDR3, the DNA is TGCGCCAGCAGCCAAGCGGGCTTCCCCGGGCAGCCCCAGCATTTT. Protein product: CASSQAGFPGQPQHF.